A single sample gave rise to the 32 T cell receptor beta chains below, sequenced in a study of identifying expanded T cells in peripheral blood. The repertoire was sequenced with immunoSEQ multiplex PCR; TCRdb's copy has only in-frame clones and lacks some. The table lists some 100,000 clones, about 87% of them singletons. Specimen: blood. The receptors were gathered from a person between 18 and 75 years old in good health.

J is TRBJ1-5 and V is TRBV19; 8 bases are shared with TRBD1. This CDR3 is 19 amino acids long. Germline CDR1 LNHDA, CDR2 SQIVND (reference sequence). V was pared by 6 bases and J by 0 bases, with 16 bases of the junction left unmatched. The CDR3 DNA reads TGTGCCAGTAGGAGAGCCGGACAGGGAGTTTTGCATAGCAATCAGCCCCAGCATTTT. This translates into CASRRAGQGVLHSNQPQHF.

This chain joins TRBV19 and TRBJ2-7; D may correspond to TRBD1 or TRBD2 (6 bases each). CDR1 is LNHDA, CDR2 SQIVND, per germline (reference sequence). There are 15 residues in the CDR3. V dropped 6 bases and J dropped 4 bases, with 19 bases sitting between them. The CDR3 sequence: CASSPAEGGRYEQYF. CDR3 bases: TGTGCCAGTAGCCCCGCGGAGGGGGGAAGGTACGAGCAGTACTTC.

V and J are TRBV6-6 and TRBJ1-1, with a possible D match to TRBD1 (6 bases). CDR3 length: 14 amino acids. Germline CDR1 and CDR2: MNHNY and SVGAGI (reference sequence). Trimming pared 7 bases from V and 1 base from J, leaving 13 bases between. The chain's CDR3 is CASTRDTRNTEAFF. The CDR3 region has the DNA TGTGCCAGCACCAGGGACACGCGGAACACTGAAGCTTTCTTT.

The genes are TRBV20-1 and TRBJ1-2; 11 bases align to TRBD1. Germline V gene sequence: CDR1 DFQATT, CDR2 SNEGSKA (reference sequence). This CDR3 contains 11 residues. J lost 8 bases, V lost 6 bases, and 2 bases had no gene match. The CDR3 reads CSAGTGGGYTF. CDR3 bases: TGCAGTGCCGGGACAGGGGGAGGCTACACCTTC.

The J gene is TRBJ1-1, the V gene TRBV19; a weak D match, TRBD1 (5 bases). Germline values: CDR1 LNHDA, CDR2 SQIVND (reference sequence). Trimming stripped 3 bases from V and 3 bases from J, with 8 bases between. This CDR3 region has 13 residues. The CDR3: CASSIDRDTEAFF. In nucleotides, the CDR3 is TGTGCCAGTAGTATCGACAGAGACACTGAAGCTTTCTTT.

The J gene is TRBJ2-5, the V gene TRBV7-2, with D perhaps TRBD2 (5 bases). V was trimmed by 5 bases and J by 9 bases, leaving 16 bases between them. Germline values: CDR1 SGHTA, CDR2 FQGNSA. The CDR3 totals 13 residues. CDR3 protein: CASSPRTPSAQYF. In DNA, the CDR3 is TGTGCCAGCAGCCCCCGGACTCCTTCGGCCCAGTACTTC.

This clone was counted a single time. The chain combines TRBV6-5 with TRBJ1-2; D gene ambiguous. The germline V gene has CDR1 MNHEY and CDR2 SVGAGI. This CDR3 contains 12 residues. V lost 7 bases, J lost 7 bases, and 13 bases lay in between. CDR3 residues: CASTDELGGYTF. The CDR3 DNA sequence: TGTGCCAGCACAGACGAGCTTGGTGGCTACACCTTC.

This chain links TRBV5-3 with TRBJ1-1, with D unresolved. TRBV5-3 is an open reading frame, and its role is uncertain. The CDR3 is 16 amino acids. Trimming left V 1 base short and J 0 bases short, with 13 bases between. CDR3 sequence (DNA): TGTGCCAGAAGCTTGTTTACCTTGGTTCTGAACACTGAAGCTTTCTTT. It specifies CARSLFTLVLNTEAFF.

This chain connects TRBV29-1 to TRBJ2-3, with D perhaps TRBD1 or TRBD2 (5 bases each). The CDR3 covers 15 residues. Per the germline V gene, CDR1 is SQVTM and CDR2 is ANQGSEA. The ends were cut back, 0 bases at V and 1 base at J, with 11 bases in the middle. CDR3 sequence reads: CSVEDTGHGTDTQYF. The CDR3 DNA is TGCAGCGTTGAAGATACGGGGCACGGCACAGATACGCAGTATTTT.

This chain joins TRBV18 and TRBJ2-1; D is perhaps TRBD1 (5 bases). The CDR3 spans 16 residues. V lost 2 bases, J lost 0 bases, and 11 bases lay in between. Germline V lookup: CDR1 KGHSH, CDR2 LQKENI. CDR3 bases: TGTGCCAGCTCACCAAGGGGAAAAAGCTCCTACAATGAGCAGTTCTTC. Its protein product is CASSPRGKSSYNEQFF. Full variable domain (remainder filled in from reference TRBV18 and TRBJ2-1): NAGVMQNPRHLVRRRGQEARLRCSPMKGHSHVYWYRQLPEEGLKFMVYLQKENIIDESGMPKERFSAEFPKEGPSILRIQQVVRGDSAAYFCASSPRGKSSYNEQFFGPGTRLTVL.

This clone was picked up a small number of times. V usage is TRBV6-5 and J usage is TRBJ1-2, with D tentatively TRBD1 (6 bases). The CDR3 is made up of 14 amino acids. CDR1 is MNHEY and CDR2 is SVGAGI in the germline V gene. V lost 2 bases to trimming and J lost 7 bases, with 14 bases between them. The CDR3 DNA reads as TGTGCCAGCAGTTACACAAACAGGGTCTCTGGCTACACCTTC. This codes for CASSYTNRVSGYTF.

Of note for this clone: Other DNA sequences of this sample code for an identical CDR3. This sequence joins TRBV5-1 and TRBJ1-1; 7 positions match TRBD1. CDR1 is SGHRS, CDR2 YFSETQ, per germline. V lost 5 bases, J lost 3 bases, and 4 bases stayed unmatched. This CDR3 spans 13 amino acids. The CDR3 reads CASSSTGDTEAFF. CDR3 DNA sequence: TGCGCCAGCAGTTCTACAGGGGACACTGAAGCTTTCTTT.

The chain carries TRBV5-1 and TRBJ2-7, with a tentative D call TRBD2 (6 bases). The CDR3 sequence is 13 residues long. Trimming cost V 4 bases and J 6 bases, with 14 bases left between them. Germline assignment: CDR1 SGHRS and CDR2 YFSETQ. This CDR3 reads CASSLSGGAEQYF. The CDR3 nucleotides are TGCGCCAGCAGCCTGTCAGGCGGGGCCGAGCAGTACTTC.

The chain employs TRBV2 and TRBJ1-5; D ambiguous. Germline V gene lookup returns CDR1 SNHLY and CDR2 FYNNEI. This CDR3 comprises 16 residues. Trimming cost V 6 bases and J 0 bases, with 15 bases left between them. The CDR3 DNA sequence: TGTGCCAGCAGCGATATCGACGGAACTAGCAATCAGCCCCAGCATTTT. It translates to CASSDIDGTSNQPQHF.

The rearrangement joins TRBV19 to TRBJ2-7; D gene ambiguous. Germline V lookup: CDR1 LNHDA, CDR2 SQIVND (reference sequence). V was shortened by 1 base and J by 4 bases, with 8 bases between the two germline ends. This CDR3 is built from 13 residues. This chain's CDR3 is CASSIALSYEQYF. CDR3 sequence (DNA): TGTGCCAGTAGTATAGCCCTCTCTTACGAGCAGTACTTC. Variable domain in full (rest from reference TRBV19 and TRBJ2-7): DGGITQSPKYLFRKEGQNVTLSCEQNLNHDAMYWYRQDPGQGLRLIYYSQIVNDFQKGDIAEGYSVSREKKESFPLTVTSAQKNPTAFYLCASSIALSYEQYFGPGTRLTVT.

The J gene is TRBJ1-5, the V gene TRBV6-6; D is unclear. V was trimmed by 5 bases and J by 0 bases, leaving 8 bases between them. The CDR3 has 14 amino acids. Germline V lookup: CDR1 MNHNY, CDR2 SVGAGI (reference sequence). The CDR3 DNA follows: TGTGCCAGCAGTGTATCCTCTAGCAATCAGCCCCAGCATTTT. Its translation is CASSVSSSNQPQHF.

This chain joins TRBV5-1 and TRBJ2-2; 7 nucleotides match TRBD1. V trimming: 1 base; J trimming: 6 bases; junction bases outside the gene matches: 6. From germline, CDR1 is SGHRS and CDR2 YFSETQ. The CDR3 consists of 15 residues. Here the CDR3 reads CASSLRTGDPGELFF. The CDR3 DNA reads TGCGCCAGCAGCTTGCGTACAGGGGATCCCGGGGAGCTGTTTTTT.

This clone has only one observation. The CDR3 DNA sequence: TGTGCCAGCAGCCCCGATATTGTGAGGGGCTACGAGCAGTACTTC. It codes for CASSPDIVRGYEQYF. V usage is TRBV7-3 and J usage is TRBJ2-7; TRBD1 or TRBD2 may be the D gene (5 bases each). With 5 bases removed from V and 3 bases from J, the gap between germline ends came to 17 bases. The CDR3 sequence is 15 residues long. CDR1 and CDR2 from the germline V gene are SGHTA and FQGTGA.

The chain has TRBV30 and TRBJ2-3; D possibly corresponds to TRBD1 (5 bases). Germline CDR1 is GTSNPN and CDR2 is SVGIG (reference sequence). V was cut by 3 bases and J by 5 bases, with 9 bases left in between. The CDR3 consists of 12 residues. CDR3 sequence reads: CAWSRVGDTQYF. CDR3 nucleotide sequence: TGTGCCTGGAGCAGGGTAGGAGATACGCAGTATTTT.

The V gene is TRBV11-2, the J gene TRBJ1-1; D is ambiguous. The CDR3 loop spans 13 amino acids. The V end was cut by 5 bases, the J end by 4 bases, with 11 bases between. Looked up from germline, CDR1 is SGHAT and CDR2 is FQNNGV. This chain's CDR3 is CASSGGWSTEAFF. CDR3 coding DNA: TGTGCCAGCAGCGGAGGGTGGAGCACTGAAGCTTTCTTT.

V usage is TRBV14 and J usage is TRBJ1-2, with 9 nucleotides matching TRBD1. Germline V lookup: CDR1 SGHDN, CDR2 FVKESK. CDR3 size: 17 residues. Germline trimming cut 2 bases from V and 7 bases from J; bases unmatched to any gene: 14. The CDR3 DNA reads TGTGCCAGCAGCCAACGTCGCATCCGGGACAGGGTCAGTGGCTACACCTTC. This sequence encodes CASSQRRIRDRVSGYTF.

CDR3 amino acids: CASSQGEDRGDSRWNEQFF. CDR3 coding DNA: TGTGCCAGCAGCCAAGGAGAGGACAGGGGCGACTCGCGGTGGAATGAGCAGTTCTTC. This rearrangement joins TRBV14 to TRBJ2-1; 9 nucleotides agree with TRBD1. CDR1 SGHDN and CDR2 FVKESK come from the germline V gene. V lost 1 base, J lost 7 bases, and 17 bases stayed unmatched. The CDR3 contains 19 residues.

The rearrangement links TRBV6-1 to TRBJ2-3; D uncertain. CDR3 size: 13 residues. Germline V gene data show CDR1 as MNHNS and CDR2 as SASEGT. V shed 6 bases and J shed 6 bases, with 13 bases lying between them. The CDR3 spells CASRRSLADTQYF. Here the CDR3 DNA reads TGTGCCAGCAGGAGGTCTCTCGCTGATACGCAGTATTTT.

This chain links TRBV7-2 with TRBJ2-7; D is unclear. CDR3 length equals 13 residues. V lost 6 bases to trimming and J lost 6 bases, with 15 bases between them. Per the germline V gene, CDR1 is SGHTA and CDR2 is FQGNSA. The CDR3 coding sequence is TGTGCCAGCAGTTATGAGTCGTGGGGCGAGCAGTACTTC. It yields the protein CASSYESWGEQYF.

The chain recombines TRBV13 with TRBJ2-7, with TRBD1 matching 9 bases. Unmatched junction bases numbered 14, after V lost 0 bases and J lost 5 bases. The CDR3 has 18 residues. The V gene's germline CDR1 is PRHDT and CDR2 FYEKMQ (reference sequence). The CDR3 is CASSLGEGVGTGFDEQYF. The CDR3 bases are TGTGCCAGCAGCTTAGGCGAGGGAGTAGGGACAGGGTTCGACGAGCAGTACTTC.

The chain has TRBV7-2 and TRBJ1-1; D ambiguous. The CDR3 covers 12 residues. Trimming stripped 2 bases from V and 7 bases from J, with 8 bases between. Germline V gene sequence: CDR1 SGHTA, CDR2 FQGNSA. The CDR3 reads CASSLQHYEAFF. CDR3 DNA sequence: TGTGCCAGCAGCTTACAGCATTATGAAGCTTTCTTT.

The CDR3 region is CAWSVQDMRAIGYGYTF. In DNA, the CDR3 is TGTGCCTGGAGTGTACAAGACATGAGGGCCATAGGATATGGCTACACCTTC. V usage is TRBV30 and J usage is TRBJ1-2; no clear D gene. CDR1 GTSNPN and CDR2 SVGIG come from the germline V gene (reference sequence). CDR3 length: 17 residues. V was cut by 0 bases and J by 5 bases, with 22 bases left in between.

The rearrangement uses TRBV2 and TRBJ2-5, with a weak D call TRBD2 (6 bases). V lost 6 bases, J lost 4 bases, and 18 bases lay in between. From germline, CDR1 is SNHLY and CDR2 FYNNEI. The CDR3 contains 15 residues. In nucleotides, the CDR3 is TGTGCCAGCAGCCCTACAGGAGGGTTGGGAGAGACCCAGTACTTC. It specifies CASSPTGGLGETQYF.

This chain links TRBV30 with TRBJ1-5; no reliable D call. This CDR3 is 13 amino acids long. The germline V and J ends were trimmed by 0 bases and 4 bases, with 7 bases remaining between them. Germline-derived CDR1 and CDR2 are GTSNPN and SVGIG (reference sequence). CDR3 amino acids: CAWSVTSNQPQHF. Written as DNA, the CDR3 is TGTGCCTGGAGTGTGACGAGTAATCAGCCCCAGCATTTT.

The chain employs TRBV5-1 and TRBJ1-4, with D uncertain. The CDR3 length is 14 residues. Per germline, CDR1 SGHRS and CDR2 YFSETQ. The V end lost 2 bases, the J end lost 8 bases, and 13 bases lay between the germline ends. The CDR3 DNA sequence: TGCGCCAGCAGCTTCGGATCATTGGGGGAAAAACTGTTTTTT. It is translated as CASSFGSLGEKLFF.

The J gene is TRBJ2-7, the V gene TRBV5-5, with TRBD1 matching over 7 bases. This CDR3 has 16 amino acids. The V gene end was trimmed by 4 bases and the J gene end by 1 base; junction bases not matched to a gene: 11. Germline V CDR1 and CDR2: SGHKS, YYEKEE (reference sequence). CDR3 residues: CASSPPPGQMSYEQYF. The CDR3 nucleotides read TGTGCCAGCAGCCCACCCCCGGGACAGATGTCCTACGAGCAGTACTTC. Using reference TRBV5-5 and TRBJ2-7 for the parts outside the CDR3, the full variable domain is DAGVTQSPTHLIKTRGQQVTLRCSPISGHKSVSWYQQVLGQGPQFIFQYYEKEERGRGNFPDRFSARQFPNYSSELNVNALLLGDSALYLCASSPPPGQMSYEQYFGPGTRLTVT.

This chain joins TRBV5-4 and TRBJ2-1; D is perhaps TRBD2 (6 bases). This CDR3 spans 14 amino acids. CDR1 SGHNT and CDR2 YYREEE come from the germline V gene (reference sequence). The V gene lost 8 bases and the J gene lost 0 bases, with 12 bases spanning the gap. For the CDR3, the DNA is TGTGCCAGTTCCCGGCGGGACTCCTACAATGAGCAGTTCTTC. This encodes CASSRRDSYNEQFF.